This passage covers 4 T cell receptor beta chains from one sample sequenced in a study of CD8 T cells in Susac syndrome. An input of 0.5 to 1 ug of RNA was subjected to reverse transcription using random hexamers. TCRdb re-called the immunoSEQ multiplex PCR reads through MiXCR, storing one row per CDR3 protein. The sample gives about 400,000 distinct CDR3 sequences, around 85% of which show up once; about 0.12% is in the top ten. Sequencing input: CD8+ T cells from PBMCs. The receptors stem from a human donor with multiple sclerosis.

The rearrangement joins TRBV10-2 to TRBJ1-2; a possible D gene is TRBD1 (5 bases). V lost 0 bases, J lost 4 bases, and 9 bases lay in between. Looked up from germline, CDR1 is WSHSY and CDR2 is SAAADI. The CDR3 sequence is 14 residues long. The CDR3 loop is CASSESIGGYGYTF. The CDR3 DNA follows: TGCGCCAGCAGTGAGTCGATCGGGGGCTATGGCTACACCTTC.

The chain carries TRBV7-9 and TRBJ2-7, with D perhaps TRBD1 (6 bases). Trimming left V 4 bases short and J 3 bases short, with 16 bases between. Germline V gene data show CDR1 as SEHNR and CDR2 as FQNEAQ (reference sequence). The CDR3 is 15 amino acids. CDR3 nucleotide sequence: TGTGCCAGCAGCTCCCCCGGGACACAGAGCTACGAGCAGTACTTC. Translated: CASSSPGTQSYEQYF.

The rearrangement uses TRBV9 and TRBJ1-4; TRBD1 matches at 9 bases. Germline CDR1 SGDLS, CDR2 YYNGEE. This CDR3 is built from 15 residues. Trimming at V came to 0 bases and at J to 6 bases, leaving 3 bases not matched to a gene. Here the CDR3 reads CASSVGGTGYEKLFF. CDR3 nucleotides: TGTGCCAGCAGCGTAGGAGGGACAGGGTATGAAAAACTGTTTTTT.

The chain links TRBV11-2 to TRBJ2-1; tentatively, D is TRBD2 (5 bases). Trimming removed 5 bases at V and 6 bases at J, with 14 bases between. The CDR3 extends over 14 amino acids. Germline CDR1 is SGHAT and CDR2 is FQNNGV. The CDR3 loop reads CASSTSGLLNEQFF. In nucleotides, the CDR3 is TGTGCCAGCAGCACGAGCGGACTGCTCAATGAGCAGTTCTTC.